A selection of T cell receptor beta chains follows, all from one sample in a study of cytomegalovirus exposure and HLA in healthy donors. TCRdb keeps only in-frame clones here, not all; method: immunoSEQ multiplex PCR. Among around 94,000 clones listed, roughly four fifths were seen once. The material sequenced was PBMCs. Source of these receptors: a male donor in good health and CMV-seropositive. The CDR3 runs from the conserved cysteine through the conserved F or W. Each record gives: V gene, D gene, clone size, J gene, CDR3 DNA, CDR3 protein. A D gene is named only where the DNA matches it firmly. Clone size is stated in some rows and not others, as once, few, many or a class when expanded.

TRBV7-6	TRBD1	-	TRBJ1-1	TGTGCCAGCAGCCTCCGGACAGGGTATGAAGCTTTCTTT	CASSLRTGYEAFF
TRBV28	TRBD1	-	TRBJ1-2	TGTGCCAGCAGTTTGGACAGGGGCGGATATGGCTACACCTTC	CASSLDRGGYGYTF
TRBV5-1	-	-	TRBJ2-7	TGCGCCAGCAGCTTGGGACAGACTGATGCTGAGCAGTACTTC	CASSLGQTDAEQYF
TRBV5-1	-	-	TRBJ2-7	TGCGCCAGCTATACAACAGACGGCAAGACCTACGAGCAGTACTTC	CASYTTDGKTYEQYF
TRBV11-2	TRBD1	few	TRBJ2-5	TGTGCCAGCAGCTCCACCACAGGGGGGGAGACCCAGTACTTC	CASSSTTGGETQYF
TRBV28	TRBD1	-	TRBJ1-1	TGTGCCAGCAGTTCTCTGACAGGGGGCGAAGTGAACACTGAAGCTTTCTTT	CASSSLTGGEVNTEAFF
TRBV28	TRBD1	-	TRBJ2-7	TGTGCCAGCAGTTCACCCGGTACAGGGGGCTCCTACGAGCAGTACTTC	CASSSPGTGGSYEQYF
TRBV4-1	-	-	TRBJ1-1	TGCGCCAGCAGCCCGCCGGACAGTAACACTGAAGCTTTCTTT	CASSPPDSNTEAFF
TRBV29-1	TRBD2	-	TRBJ2-3	TGCAGCGTTTTAGCGGGTAGCACAGATACGCAGTATTTT	CSVLAGSTDTQYF
TRBV11-2	-	-	TRBJ2-7	TGTGCCAGCAGCCCACTGCGTGGGGGCGGGGGACTCGAGCAGTACTTC	CASSPLRGGGGLEQYF
TRBV10-3	TRBD2	-	TRBJ2-7	TGTGCCATCACCCCCAGCGGGAGCTACGAGCAGTACTTC	CAITPSGSYEQYF
TRBV9	-	few	TRBJ2-3	TGTGCCAGCAGCGTTACTGGCTTTACCGGGGATACGCAGTATTTT	CASSVTGFTGDTQYF
TRBV10-3	-	once	TRBJ2-6	TGTGCCATCAGTGAAGGAGGACAGTCCTCTGGGGCCAACGGCCTGACTTTC	CAISEGGQSSGANGLTF
TRBV6-5	TRBD1	-	TRBJ2-3	TGTGCCAGCAAGGCCGGGACAGGGGTGCGTACGCAGTATTTT	CASKAGTGVRTQYF
TRBV19	-	once	TRBJ2-1	TGTGCCAGTAGTCCCCCGCCAGGCCACAATGAGCAGTTCTTC	CASSPPPGHNEQFF
TRBV12-5	TRBD1	-	TRBJ2-1	TGTGCTAGTGGCCTGGGACAGGGCCTGTACAATGAGCAGTTCTTC	CASGLGQGLYNEQFF
TRBV9	TRBD2	-	TRBJ2-2	TGTGCCAGCAGCGTCGGACTAGCGGTGAACACCGGGGAGCTGTTTTTT	CASSVGLAVNTGELFF
TRBV7-3	TRBD2	-	TRBJ2-5	TGTGCCAGCAGCTTAGGGTCCCCGACTAGCGGACAAGAGACCCAGTACTTC	CASSLGSPTSGQETQYF
TRBV28	TRBD1	-	TRBJ1-5	TGTGCCAGCAGGACAGGGGAGGGGAGCAATCAGCCCCAGCATTTT	CASRTGEGSNQPQHF
TRBV30	-	-	TRBJ1-1	TGTGCCTGGAGGCCCTTAGGGGGGAACACTGAAGCTTTCTTT	CAWRPLGGNTEAFF
TRBV6-1	TRBD2	-	TRBJ2-7	TGTGCCAGCAGTGAGGGCAGCGGGAGGGTCTACGAGCAGTACTTC	CASSEGSGRVYEQYF
TRBV9	-	-	TRBJ2-1	TGTGCCAGCAGCGTAGGTGGCGGGGAAAATCTCGTGAATGAGCAGTTCTTC	CASSVGGGENLVNEQFF
TRBV7-2	-	-	TRBJ2-5	TGTGCCAGCAGCCGAGGTGGGGCGGAGACCCAGTACTTC	CASSRGGAETQYF
TRBV7-2	TRBD1	-	TRBJ1-4	TGTGCCAGCAGCCAAAGAGGGACAGATGATGAAAAACTGTTTTTT	CASSQRGTDDEKLFF
TRBV6-1	-	many	TRBJ1-5	TGTGCCAGCAGGGGTTTAGGGGAAAGTTACCAGCCCCAGCATTTT	CASRGLGESYQPQHF
TRBV7-2	TRBD2	few	TRBJ2-1	TGTGCCAGCACCCGTGGGGGACTAGCCGTTGTCAATGAGCAGTTCTTC	CASTRGGLAVVNEQFF
TRBV19	TRBD1	-	TRBJ2-5	TGTGCCAGTAGGCAGACAGGGGGGAAAGAGACCCAGTACTTC	CASRQTGGKETQYF
TRBV7-2	-	few	TRBJ2-5	TGTGCCAGCAGCTTGCAGACAGGGGAGGGAGAGACCCAGTACTTC	CASSLQTGEGETQYF
TRBV18	TRBD2	-	TRBJ2-3	TGTGCCAGCTCACTGGGACTAGCCGGGACAGATACGCAGTATTTT	CASSLGLAGTDTQYF
TRBV18	TRBD1	-	TRBJ1-1	TGTGCCAGCTCCGGGACAGCTATGAACACTGAAGCTTTCTTT	CASSGTAMNTEAFF
TRBV4-1	TRBD2	-	TRBJ2-7	TGCGCCAGCAGCCCAATAGCGGGAGGCGGGGACGAGCAGTACTTC	CASSPIAGGGDEQYF
TRBV7-2	TRBD2	once	TRBJ2-1	TGTGCCAGCAGCTTAGACCCTAGCGGGAGCGGGTTGATCTTC	CASSLDPSGSGLIF
TRBV6-5	TRBD2	-	TRBJ2-3	TGTGCCAGCAGTTCTTACGGGACTAACACAGATACGCAGTATTTT	CASSSYGTNTDTQYF
TRBV28	TRBD2	-	TRBJ2-7	TGTGCCAGCAGTGGTCCGCGGGAGGGCCGAAACGAGCAGTACTTC	CASSGPREGRNEQYF
TRBV19	TRBD1	-	TRBJ2-7	TGTGCCAGTAGTCCGGGACAGGGAGTTCCCGAGCAGTACTTC	CASSPGQGVPEQYF
TRBV19	-	-	TRBJ2-3	TGTGCCAGTAGTAGGGGGAGGTCCAGCACAGATACGCAGTATTTT	CASSRGRSSTDTQYF
TRBV7-2	-	-	TRBJ1-2	TGTGCCAGCAGCTTGGGCCAGGGAAACTATGGCTACACCTTC	CASSLGQGNYGYTF
TRBV28	TRBD1	once	TRBJ2-7	TGTGCCAGCAGTTCCCCTGGTTTGGACAGGTTCGACGAGCAGTACTTC	CASSSPGLDRFDEQYF
TRBV18	-	-	TRBJ1-4	TGTGCCAGCTCTCACGTGGCAGCAACTAATGAAAAACTGTTTTTT	CASSHVAATNEKLFF
TRBV7-3	-	-	TRBJ2-1	TGTGCCAGCAGCTTGCAGGGGAACTACTATGAGCAGTTCTTC	CASSLQGNYYEQFF
TRBV5-5	TRBD2	few	TRBJ2-3	TGTGCCAGCAGCTTCGCGGGAGTGGGCAGCACAGATACGCAGTATTTT	CASSFAGVGSTDTQYF
TRBV9	TRBD2	few	TRBJ2-5	TGTGCCAGCAGCGTCAGCGGGAGGGCATCGGAGACCCAGTACTTC	CASSVSGRASETQYF
TRBV18	-	few	TRBJ2-1	TGTGCCAGCTCACTATCCGGGACAACCTACAATGAGCAGTTCTTC	CASSLSGTTYNEQFF
TRBV28	TRBD1	-	TRBJ2-7	TGTGCCAGCAGCCAAAGGGACAGGGGGTACGAGCAGTACTTC	CASSQRDRGYEQYF
TRBV14	TRBD1	-	TRBJ1-2	TGTGCCAGCAGCCAAGGTAGCAGGGGGAACTATGGCTACACCTTC	CASSQGSRGNYGYTF